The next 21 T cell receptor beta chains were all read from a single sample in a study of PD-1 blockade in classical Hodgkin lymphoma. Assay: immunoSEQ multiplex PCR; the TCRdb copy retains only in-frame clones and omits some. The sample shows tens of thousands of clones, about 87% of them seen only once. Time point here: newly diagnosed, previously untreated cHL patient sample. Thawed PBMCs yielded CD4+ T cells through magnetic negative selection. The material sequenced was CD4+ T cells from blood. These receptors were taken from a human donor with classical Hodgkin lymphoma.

CDR3 region: CSVEVAGNEQYF. CDR3 nucleotides: TGCAGCGTTGAAGTGGCAGGGAACGAGCAGTACTTC. The gene calls are TRBV29-1 and TRBJ2-7; the D gene is possibly TRBD1 (5 bases). This CDR3 region has 12 residues. Germline V gene data show CDR1 as SQVTM and CDR2 as ANQGSEA. Trimming removed 1 base at V and 5 bases at J, with 9 bases between.

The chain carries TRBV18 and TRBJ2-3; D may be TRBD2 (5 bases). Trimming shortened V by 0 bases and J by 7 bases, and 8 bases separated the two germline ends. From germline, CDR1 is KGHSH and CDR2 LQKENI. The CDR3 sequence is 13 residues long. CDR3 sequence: CASSPPGDYTQYF. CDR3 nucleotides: TGTGCCAGCTCACCACCGGGAGATTATACGCAGTATTTT.

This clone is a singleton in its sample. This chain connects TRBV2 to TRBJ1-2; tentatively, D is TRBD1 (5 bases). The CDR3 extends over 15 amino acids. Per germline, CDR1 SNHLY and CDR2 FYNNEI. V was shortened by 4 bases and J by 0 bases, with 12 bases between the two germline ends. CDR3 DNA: TGTGCCAGCAGTGTTAGGGGTAGGCCTAACTATGGCTACACCTTC. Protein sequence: CASSVRGRPNYGYTF.

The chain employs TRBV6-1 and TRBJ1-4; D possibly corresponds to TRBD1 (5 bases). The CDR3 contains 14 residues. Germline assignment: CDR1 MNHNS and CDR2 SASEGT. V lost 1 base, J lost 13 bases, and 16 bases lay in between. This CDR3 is CASSEGGVGGRLFF. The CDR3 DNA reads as TGTGCCAGCAGTGAAGGAGGAGTCGGGGGAAGACTGTTTTTT.

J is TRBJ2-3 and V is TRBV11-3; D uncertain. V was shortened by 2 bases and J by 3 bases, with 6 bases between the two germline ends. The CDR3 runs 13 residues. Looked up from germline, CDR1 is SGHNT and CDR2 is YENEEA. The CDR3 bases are TGTGCCAGCAGCTTAATGAGGACAGATACGCAGTATTTT. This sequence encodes CASSLMRTDTQYF.

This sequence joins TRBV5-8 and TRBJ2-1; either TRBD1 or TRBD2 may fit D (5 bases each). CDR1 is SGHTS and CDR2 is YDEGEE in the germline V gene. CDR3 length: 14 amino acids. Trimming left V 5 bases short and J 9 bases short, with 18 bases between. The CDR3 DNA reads TGTGCCAGCAGACCCGGGACCCGGTCGAGTGAGCAGTTCTTC. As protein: CASRPGTRSSEQFF.

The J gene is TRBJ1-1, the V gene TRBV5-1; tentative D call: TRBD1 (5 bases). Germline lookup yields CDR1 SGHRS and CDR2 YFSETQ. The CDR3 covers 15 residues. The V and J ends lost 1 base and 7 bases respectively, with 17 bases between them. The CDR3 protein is CASSLSFGATGEAFF. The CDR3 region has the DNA TGCGCCAGCAGCTTGTCCTTTGGGGCAACGGGTGAAGCTTTCTTT.

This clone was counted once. The CDR3 coding sequence is TGCGCCAGCAGCCGCTGGCGGGAGGTCGAAGAGACCCAGTACTTC. This encodes CASSRWREVEETQYF. This chain links TRBV4-1 with TRBJ2-5; 8 nucleotides agree with TRBD2. The CDR3 runs to 15 residues. CDR1 and CDR2 from the germline V gene are MGHRA and YSYEKL. Trimming removed 4 bases from V and 3 bases from J; junction bases left unmatched: 7.

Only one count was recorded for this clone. The CDR3, as DNA: TGTGCCAGCAGTGAACTGGATAGCAATCAGCCCCAGCATTTT. This encodes CASSELDSNQPQHF. The chain couples TRBV2 to TRBJ1-5; D not resolved. Trimming took 2 bases from V and 0 from J, leaving 5 bases between them. Germline V gene sequence: CDR1 SNHLY, CDR2 FYNNEI. This CDR3 region has 14 residues.

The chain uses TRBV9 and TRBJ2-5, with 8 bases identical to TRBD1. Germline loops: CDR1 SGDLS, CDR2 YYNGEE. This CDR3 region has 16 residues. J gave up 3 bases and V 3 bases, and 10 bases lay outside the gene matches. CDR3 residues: CASSAPGTGIKETQYF. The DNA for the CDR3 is TGTGCCAGCAGCGCCCCCGGGACAGGCATTAAAGAGACCCAGTACTTC.

The CDR3 region is CASSLRLGASGSEKTQYF. The CDR3 DNA reads as TGTGCCAGCAGCTTAAGGCTTGGGGCTAGCGGGAGTGAAAAGACCCAGTACTTC. The chain has TRBV7-3 and TRBJ2-5, with 10 bases that match TRBD2. Trimming cost V 1 base and J 6 bases; bases outside gene matches: 14. Germline V gives CDR1 SGHTA, CDR2 FQGTGA. This CDR3 has 18 residues.

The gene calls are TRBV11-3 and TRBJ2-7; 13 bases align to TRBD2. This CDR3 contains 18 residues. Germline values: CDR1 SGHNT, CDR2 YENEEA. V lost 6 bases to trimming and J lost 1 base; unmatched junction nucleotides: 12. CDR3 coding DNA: TGTGCCAGCAGTTCGACCGGGACTAGCGGGATTAAGTCCTACGAGCAGTACGTC. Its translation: CASSSTGTSGIKSYEQYV.

The CDR3 DNA is TGTGCCAGCAGCGTAGGTCGAAACACCATATATTTT. This encodes CASSVGRNTIYF. The chain recombines TRBV9 with TRBJ1-3; no clear D gene. CDR3 length equals 12 residues. Trimming shortened V by 0 bases and J by 5 bases, and 3 bases separated the two germline ends. Germline CDR1 and CDR2: SGDLS and YYNGEE. Full variable domain (outside the CDR3, taken from reference TRBV9 and TRBJ1-3): DSGVTQTPKHLITATGQRVTLRCSPRSGDLSVYWYQQSLDQGLQFLIQYYNGEERAKGNILERFSAQQFPDLHSELNLSSLELGDSALYFCASSVGRNTIYFGEGSWLTVV.

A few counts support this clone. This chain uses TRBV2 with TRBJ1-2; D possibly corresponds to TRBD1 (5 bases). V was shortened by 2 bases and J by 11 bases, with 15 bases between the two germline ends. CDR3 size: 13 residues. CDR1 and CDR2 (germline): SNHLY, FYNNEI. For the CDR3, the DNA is TGTGCCAGCAGTGAACAGGGAGGGTTAGGTTACACCTTC. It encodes CASSEQGGLGYTF.

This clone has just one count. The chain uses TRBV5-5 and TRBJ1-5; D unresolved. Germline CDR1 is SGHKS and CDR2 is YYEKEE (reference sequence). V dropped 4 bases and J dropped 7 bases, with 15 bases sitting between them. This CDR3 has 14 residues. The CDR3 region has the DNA TGTGCCAGCAGCCCCTGGACTAGGTCACAGCCCCAGCATTTT. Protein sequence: CASSPWTRSQPQHF.

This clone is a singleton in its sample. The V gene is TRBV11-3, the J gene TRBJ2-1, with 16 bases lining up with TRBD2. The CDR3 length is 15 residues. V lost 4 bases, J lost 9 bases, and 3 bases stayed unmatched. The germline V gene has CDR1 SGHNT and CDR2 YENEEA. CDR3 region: CASSSGTSGRGEQFF. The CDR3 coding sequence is TGTGCCAGCAGCTCGGGGACTAGCGGGAGGGGTGAGCAGTTCTTC.

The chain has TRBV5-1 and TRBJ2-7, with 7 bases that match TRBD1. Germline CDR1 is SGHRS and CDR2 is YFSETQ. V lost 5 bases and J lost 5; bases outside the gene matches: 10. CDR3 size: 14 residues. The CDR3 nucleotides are TGCGCCAGCAGATTAGGGACAGTGCTAAACGAGCAGTACTTC. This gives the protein CASRLGTVLNEQYF.

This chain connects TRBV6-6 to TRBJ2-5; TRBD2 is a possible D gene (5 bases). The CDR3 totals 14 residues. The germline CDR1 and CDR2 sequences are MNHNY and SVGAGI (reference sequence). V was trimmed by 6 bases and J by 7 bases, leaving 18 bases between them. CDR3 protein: CASRPPGSPGTQYF. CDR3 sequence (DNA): TGTGCCAGCAGGCCCCCGGGATCCCCGGGGACCCAGTACTTC.

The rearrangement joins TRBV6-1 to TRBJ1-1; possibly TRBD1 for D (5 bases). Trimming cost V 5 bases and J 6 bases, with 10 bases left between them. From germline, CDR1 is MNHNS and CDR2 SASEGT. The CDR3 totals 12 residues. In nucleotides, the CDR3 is TGTGCCAGCAGTCTACGAGGGGCTGAAGCTTTCTTT. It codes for CASSLRGAEAFF.

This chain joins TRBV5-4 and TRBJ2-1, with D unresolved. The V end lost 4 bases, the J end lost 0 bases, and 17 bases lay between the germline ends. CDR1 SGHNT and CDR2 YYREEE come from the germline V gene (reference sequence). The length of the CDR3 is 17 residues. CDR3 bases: TGTGCCAGCAGCCCCACCGCTCTAAGTTTCTCCTACAATGAGCAGTTCTTC. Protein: CASSPTALSFSYNEQFF.

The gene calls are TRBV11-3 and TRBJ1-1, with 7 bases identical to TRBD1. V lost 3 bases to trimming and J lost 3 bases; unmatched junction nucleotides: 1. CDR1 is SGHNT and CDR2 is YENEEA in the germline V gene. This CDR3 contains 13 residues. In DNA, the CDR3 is TGTGCCAGCAGCTTCGACAGGGACACTGAAGCTTTCTTT. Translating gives CASSFDRDTEAFF.